Presented here are 17 T cell receptor beta chains from one specimen sequenced in a study of control samples from healthy donors and cancer patients. Sequencing was performed with immunoSEQ multiplex PCR; in TCRdb, only in-frame clones are kept and a portion is missing. The data hold 90,000 to 140,000 clones, with about 83% observed a single time. The sequenced sample was blood. The receptors here all came from a woman aged 45-59 years in good health.

The V and J genes are TRBV7-2 and TRBJ1-3, with D perhaps TRBD1 (5 bases). The CDR3 loop spans 15 amino acids. Germline lookup yields CDR1 SGHTA and CDR2 FQGNSA. V lost 5 bases and J lost 0, with 11 bases in between. The CDR3 is CASSIVGHSGNTIYF. The DNA for the CDR3 is TGTGCCAGCAGCATCGTAGGACACTCTGGAAACACCATATATTTT.

The chain joins TRBV6-2 or TRBV6-3 to TRBJ2-3; TRBD2 matches at 7 bases. There are 17 residues in the CDR3. V gave up 6 bases and J gave up 9 bases; unmatched junction bases: 21. Germline V lookup: CDR1 MNHEY, CDR2 SVGEGT. The chain's CDR3 is CASSPPGARQRGATQYF. The DNA of the CDR3 is TGTGCCAGCAGCCCCCCCGGGGCCCGGCAGCGGGGTGCCACGCAGTATTTT.

In DNA form, the CDR3 reads TGCGCCAGCAGTCAAACTCCCGGGACACCGAATTCACCCCTCCACTTT. This translates into CASSQTPGTPNSPLHF. The chain links TRBV23-1 to TRBJ1-6, with D possibly TRBD1 on 6 matching bases. TRBV23-1 is sorted into the ORF group, with uncertain function. V lost 2 bases, J lost 7 bases, and 15 bases lay in between. The CDR3 loop spans 16 amino acids.

V usage is TRBV3-1 (or the pseudogene TRBV3-2) and J usage is TRBJ1-4; 9 bases agree with TRBD1. Germline CDR1 LGHDT, CDR2 YNNKEL (reference sequence). With V trimmed by 4 bases and J by 1 base, 13 bases remained unmatched. The CDR3 covers 19 residues. CDR3 in DNA: TGTGCCAGCAGCCGTCTCACAGGGGGCAGTGGGAAAACTAATGAAAAACTGTTTTTT. Protein sequence: CASSRLTGGSGKTNEKLFF.

The gene calls are TRBV27 and TRBJ1-5; TRBD1 matches at 8 bases. The CDR3 spans 14 residues. Germline assignment: CDR1 MNHEY and CDR2 SMNVEV (reference sequence). V dropped 5 bases and J dropped 4; count of bases not matched to a gene: 4. The CDR3 sequence: CASSKGTGNQPQHF. The CDR3 DNA reads TGTGCCAGCAGTAAAGGGACAGGTAATCAGCCCCAGCATTTT.

Regarding this clone: The same CDR3 arises from other DNA sequences in this sample as well. This chain joins TRBV19 and TRBJ1-1; perhaps TRBD1 as D (5 bases). Germline-derived CDR1 and CDR2 are LNHDA and SQIVND (reference sequence). The length of the CDR3 is 14 residues. V was clipped by 4 bases and J by 4 bases, with 13 bases between them. CDR3 sequence (DNA): TGTGCCAGTAGTACGAGGGGCGCGGGCACTGAAGCTTTCTTT. It encodes CASSTRGAGTEAFF.

The V and J genes are TRBV28 and TRBJ1-2; no clear D. The CDR3 has 11 residues. Looked up from germline, CDR1 is MDHEN and CDR2 is SYDVKM. The germline V and J ends were trimmed by 1 base and 7 bases, with 4 bases remaining between them. In nucleotides, the CDR3 is TGTGCCAGCAGTTTATATAGTGGCTACACCTTC. Translated, it gives CASSLYSGYTF.

This sequence joins TRBV5-1 and TRBJ2-2, with a tentative D call TRBD1 (6 bases). The CDR3 totals 16 residues. V was shortened by 2 bases and J by 2 bases, with 13 bases between the two germline ends. CDR1 is SGHRS, CDR2 YFSETQ, per germline. CDR3 protein: CASSFSMGQNTGELFF. The CDR3 DNA follows: TGCGCCAGCAGCTTTTCAATGGGACAAAACACCGGGGAGCTGTTTTTT.

The chain employs TRBV27 and TRBJ2-1, with D possibly being TRBD2 (6 bases). There are 16 residues in the CDR3. Germline CDR1 and CDR2: MNHEY and SMNVEV (reference sequence). With 6 bases removed from V and 7 bases from J, the gap between germline ends came to 22 bases. The CDR3 loop reads CASSLQTGLSFNEQFF. The CDR3, as DNA: TGTGCCAGCAGCCTCCAAACGGGACTCTCCTTTAATGAGCAGTTCTTC.

This chain joins TRBV12-3 or TRBV12-4 and TRBJ1-2; D ambiguous. Trimming removed 7 bases from V and 7 bases from J, with 13 bases in between. The CDR3 spans 12 residues. CDR3 coding DNA: TGTGCCAGCACCCTTGGGCGCTCTGGCTACACCTTC. It specifies CASTLGRSGYTF.

This clone appeared many times. Here the CDR3 DNA reads TGTGCCAGCAGCTTAGTCCCGCCGGGACAGGGACATTCACCCCTCCACTTT. Protein product: CASSLVPPGQGHSPLHF. V gene TRBV7-2 combines with J gene TRBJ1-6; TRBD1 matches 9 bases. From germline, CDR1 is SGHTA and CDR2 FQGNSA. The CDR3 covers 17 residues. With V trimmed by 1 base and J by 8 bases, 9 bases remained unmatched.

This rearrangement joins TRBV20-1 to TRBJ1-1, with D perhaps TRBD1 (5 bases). This CDR3 region has 12 residues. The V gene lost 3 bases and the J gene lost 5 bases, with 10 bases spanning the gap. CDR1 and CDR2 from the germline V gene are DFQATT and SNEGSKA (reference sequence). The DNA for the CDR3 is TGCAGTGCTAGTGTCGGGGGAACTGAAGCTTTCTTT. Translating it yields CSASVGGTEAFF.

The chain couples TRBV2 to TRBJ1-2; TRBD1 matches 10 bases. The CDR3 runs 14 residues. Trimming at V came to 6 bases and at J to 4 bases, leaving 5 bases not matched to a gene. The germline V gene has CDR1 SNHLY and CDR2 FYNNEI. CDR3 DNA sequence: TGTGCCAGCAGCATGACAGGGGGCGGCTATGGCTACACCTTC. Its protein is CASSMTGGGYGYTF.

This chain links TRBV4-3 with TRBJ2-4; D possibly corresponds to TRBD1 (5 bases). This CDR3 has 13 residues. V dropped 0 bases and J dropped 9 bases, with 9 bases sitting between them. Germline values: CDR1 LGHNA, CDR2 YSLEER. The CDR3 sequence is CASSQDRDSIQYF. For the CDR3, the DNA is TGCGCCAGCAGCCAAGACAGGGATAGCATTCAGTACTTC.

This chain links TRBV9 with TRBJ1-3; D remains unclear. Looked up from germline, CDR1 is SGDLS and CDR2 is YYNGEE. The CDR3 consists of 14 residues. Trimming pared 4 bases from V and 11 bases from J, leaving 19 bases between. The CDR3: CASSPLGPQSAIYF. The CDR3 DNA reads TGTGCCAGCAGCCCCCTAGGCCCCCAGTCCGCCATATATTTT. The full variable domain, completed using reference TRBV9 and TRBJ1-3, is DSGVTQTPKHLITATGQRVTLRCSPRSGDLSVYWYQQSLDQGLQFLIQYYNGEERAKGNILERFSAQQFPDLHSELNLSSLELGDSALYFCASSPLGPQSAIYFGEGSWLTVV.

This chain joins TRBV6-2 or TRBV6-3 and TRBJ2-1, with TRBD2 matching 13 bases. Trimming cost V 4 bases and J 5 bases; bases outside gene matches: 11. Germline lookup yields CDR1 MNHEY and CDR2 SVGEGT. The CDR3 is 18 amino acids. Here the CDR3 DNA reads TGTGCCAGCAGTTTACTAGCGGGAGGGTCCAGAAGGGACAATGAGCAGTTCTTC. Protein: CASSLLAGGSRRDNEQFF.

The rearrangement uses TRBV9 and TRBJ1-2; D is perhaps TRBD1 (5 bases). Per the germline V gene, CDR1 is SGDLS and CDR2 is YYNGEE. The CDR3 runs 13 residues. Trimming pared 3 bases from V and 2 bases from J, leaving 8 bases between. CDR3 amino acids: CASSDRTNYGYTF. CDR3 bases: TGTGCCAGCAGCGACAGGACCAACTATGGCTACACCTTC.